One and the same sample provided the 24 T cell receptor beta chains below, sequenced in a study of graft-versus-host responses after intestinal transplantation. The plating included around 200,000 irradiated, violet-dye-labeled stimulator cells together with around 200,000 CFSE-labeled responder cells. The assay was immunoSEQ multiplex PCR, and TCRdb's table has in-frame clones only and misses some. The sample carries roughly 23,000 clones, about 41% recorded once. Sequenced material: alloreactive CD8+ T cells from a mixed lymphocyte reaction culture, taken before transplantation. Subset defined: CFSE-low proliferating T cells sorted from approximately 6-day pre-transplant mixed lymphocyte reaction (GvH or HvG direction). The receptors were gathered from a human patient who was an organ donor for intestinal transplantation.

The chain couples TRBV7-8 to TRBJ1-2; D gene uncertain. CDR1 and CDR2 (germline): SGHVS, FQNEAQ. CDR3 length: 14 residues. The germline V and J ends were trimmed by 4 bases and 8 bases, with 17 bases remaining between them. The CDR3 reads CASSWMGKTQGYTF. For the CDR3, the DNA is TGTGCCAGCAGCTGGATGGGCAAAACCCAGGGCTACACCTTC.

The table lists this clone with a few counts. The rearrangement joins TRBV19 to TRBJ1-5; TRBD1 matches 9 bases. Germline CDR1 and CDR2: LNHDA and SQIVND (reference sequence). This CDR3 has 14 residues. The V gene end was trimmed by 11 bases and the J gene end by 1 base; junction bases not matched to a gene: 6. For the CDR3, the DNA is TGTGCCCCCCCACAGGGGGCGAGCAATCAGCCCCAGCATTTT. Amino acids: CAPPQGASNQPQHF.

The rearrangement joins TRBV6-1 to TRBJ1-3, with D unresolved. CDR3 length equals 16 residues. V lost 4 bases and J 2 bases, leaving 15 bases between the germline ends. The germline V gene has CDR1 MNHNS and CDR2 SASEGT. The CDR3 reads CASSGWTATAGNTIYF. CDR3 nucleotide sequence: TGTGCCAGCAGTGGCTGGACGGCCACCGCTGGAAACACCATATATTTT.

This clone was recorded a few times. CDR3 residues: CASSLEVYNEQFF. The CDR3 nucleotides read TGTGCCAGCAGCCTCGAGGTCTACAATGAGCAGTTCTTC. The V call is TRBV5-5, the J call TRBJ2-1; the D is unclear. Trimming took 4 bases from V and 3 from J, leaving 8 bases between them. Germline loops: CDR1 SGHKS, CDR2 YYEKEE (reference sequence). The CDR3 is 13 amino acids. The variable domain in full, with the rest retrieved from reference TRBV5-5 and TRBJ2-1, is DAGVTQSPTHLIKTRGQQVTLRCSPISGHKSVSWYQQVLGQGPQFIFQYYEKEERGRGNFPDRFSARQFPNYSSELNVNALLLGDSALYLCASSLEVYNEQFFGPGTRLTVL.

This chain uses TRBV2 with TRBJ2-7; the D is unclear. CDR1 is SNHLY and CDR2 is FYNNEI in the germline V gene. The V gene lost 0 bases and the J gene lost 2 bases, with 11 bases spanning the gap. This CDR3 has 15 residues. Here the CDR3 reads CASSEAGLLAYEQYF. The CDR3 DNA follows: TGTGCCAGCAGTGAAGCAGGGCTTCTCGCCTACGAGCAGTACTTC.

The CDR3 region is CASSLGTGYEQYF. CDR3 DNA: TGTGCCAGCAGCTTAGGGACAGGGTACGAGCAGTACTTC. V and J are TRBV7-9 and TRBJ2-7, with TRBD1 matching over 8 bases. This CDR3 has 13 residues. Losses at the gene ends were 1 base for V and 4 bases for J; bases not matched to a gene: 0. Germline V gene data show CDR1 as SEHNR and CDR2 as FQNEAQ (reference sequence).

The chain combines TRBV7-2 with TRBJ1-5; D unresolved. Trimming removed 4 bases at V and 5 bases at J, with 12 bases between. This CDR3 is 14 amino acids long. Germline V lookup: CDR1 SGHTA, CDR2 FQGNSA. The chain's CDR3 is CASSSPTDYQPQHF. DNA of the CDR3: TGTGCCAGCAGCTCGCCGACCGACTATCAGCCCCAGCATTTT.

The gene calls are TRBV6-5 and TRBJ2-4; a weak D match, TRBD2 (5 bases). Deletions cut 6 bases from V and 3 bases from J, with 6 bases between. CDR3 length equals 12 residues. Germline-derived CDR1 and CDR2 are MNHEY and SVGAGI. The CDR3 bases are TGTGCCAGCAGGGACTTCAAAAACATTCAGTACTTC. This codes for CASRDFKNIQYF.

This clone was observed a handful of times. This chain joins TRBV5-6 and TRBJ2-7; D remains unclear. Germline V gene sequence: CDR1 SGHDT, CDR2 YYEEEE. CDR3 length: 14 amino acids. V lost 0 bases and J lost 6, with 13 bases in between. DNA of the CDR3: TGTGCCAGCAGCTTGGGTCAGGCGTTCAGCGAGCAGTACTTC. Amino acids: CASSLGQAFSEQYF.

The chain has TRBV7-2 and TRBJ2-7, with 8 bases matching TRBD2. V lost 6 bases, J lost 2 bases, and 9 bases stayed unmatched. The germline V gene encodes CDR1 SGHTA and CDR2 FQGNSA. The CDR3 runs 15 residues. CDR3 loop: CASRNRGGPTYEQYF. CDR3 sequence (DNA): TGTGCCAGCAGGAACCGGGGGGGACCCACCTACGAGCAGTACTTC.

V gene TRBV4-3 combines with J gene TRBJ2-5, with 8 positions matching TRBD1. After removal of 1 base from V and 5 bases from J, the junction contained 3 bases not matched to a gene. CDR1 LGHNA and CDR2 YSLEER come from the germline V gene. The CDR3 has 14 residues. The CDR3 DNA follows: TGCGCCAGCAGCCAAGCGTGGACAGGGGAGACCCAGTACTTC. Protein sequence: CASSQAWTGETQYF.

This sequence joins TRBV5-1 and TRBJ1-1; TRBD1 aligns across 7 bases. This CDR3 has 15 amino acids. From germline, CDR1 is SGHRS and CDR2 YFSETQ. The V gene end was trimmed by 4 bases and the J gene end by 6 bases; junction bases not matched to a gene: 12. The CDR3 region has the DNA TGCGCCAGCAGCAGAAACAGGGGAATAGTCGCTGAAGCTTTCTTT. Translation gives CASSRNRGIVAEAFF.

The rearrangement joins TRBV1 to TRBJ2-2; the table names TRBD1, a call not compared with the DNA. TRBV1 is termed a pseudogene. This CDR3 has 19 amino acids. CDR3 amino acids: CTSSWKGAGEITNTGELFF. CDR3 bases: TGCACCAGCAGCTGGAAAGGGGCAGGTGAGATTACGAACACCGGGGAGCTGTTTTTT.

About this clone itself: The junction shows a germline mismatch at one end, possibly a read error. The chain couples TRBV5-1 to TRBJ2-2, with D perhaps matching TRBD1 or TRBD2 (6 bases each). There are 14 residues in the CDR3. Per the germline V gene, CDR1 is SGHRS and CDR2 is YFSETQ. In nucleotides, the CDR3 is TGTGCCAGCTACCTTTGGGGGGCCGTCGGGGAGCTGTTTTTT. Its protein is CASYLWGAVGELFF.

This clone was seen only a few times. The chain uses TRBV19 and TRBJ2-7; D might be TRBD1 or TRBD2, each matching 5 bases. Germline V CDR1 and CDR2: LNHDA, SQIVND (reference sequence). The V end lost 5 bases, the J end lost 0 bases, and 11 bases lay between the germline ends. The CDR3 spans 14 residues. In DNA form, the CDR3 reads TGTGCCAGTAGTCTCCGGGACGACTCCTACGAGCAGTACTTC. Translation gives CASSLRDDSYEQYF.

V gene TRBV5-5 combines with J gene TRBJ2-7; 9 bases align to TRBD1. The trim removed 1 base at V and 4 bases at J, leaving 12 bases unmatched. The CDR3 is made up of 17 amino acids. CDR1 and CDR2 from the germline V gene are SGHKS and YYEKEE (reference sequence). For the CDR3, the DNA is TGTGCCAGCAGCTTGACACCGGGACAGGGCCCTTCGTACGAGCAGTACTTC. Its protein product is CASSLTPGQGPSYEQYF. Full variable domain (remainder filled in from reference TRBV5-5 and TRBJ2-7): DAGVTQSPTHLIKTRGQQVTLRCSPISGHKSVSWYQQVLGQGPQFIFQYYEKEERGRGNFPDRFSARQFPNYSSELNVNALLLGDSALYLCASSLTPGQGPSYEQYFGPGTRLTVT.

The genes are TRBV9 and TRBJ2-1; D call uncertain. V was trimmed by 4 bases and J by 5 bases, leaving 7 bases between them. Germline V gene sequence: CDR1 SGDLS, CDR2 YYNGEE. The CDR3 consists of 12 residues. The CDR3 sequence: CASSPWNNEQFF. The CDR3 DNA follows: TGTGCCAGCAGCCCCTGGAACAATGAGCAGTTCTTC.

This sequence joins TRBV30 and TRBJ2-1; D not certain. CDR1 is GTSNPN, CDR2 SVGIG, per germline (reference sequence). V shed 3 bases and J shed 0 bases, with 15 bases lying between them. The CDR3 consists of 16 residues. CDR3 in DNA: TGTGCCTGGAGGCCCCCACGGGCGAGCTCCTACAATGAGCAGTTCTTC. It encodes CAWRPPRASSYNEQFF.

In DNA, the CDR3 is TGTGCCAGCAGTTTAGGGGCAGGCTTTTACAATGAGCAGTTCTTC. Protein product: CASSLGAGFYNEQFF. The chain combines TRBV27 with TRBJ2-1, with D perhaps matching TRBD1 (5 bases). Germline V gene lookup returns CDR1 MNHEY and CDR2 SMNVEV (reference sequence). V was clipped by 2 bases and J by 4 bases, with 12 bases between them. The CDR3 contains 15 residues.

V is TRBV12-2 and J is TRBJ1-1; no check of the table's D call, TRBD1, against the DNA was made. TRBV12-2 is an annotated pseudogene. The CDR3 runs 14 residues. Here the CDR3 reads CASRLEKGQGEAFF. The CDR3 nucleotides read TGTGCAAGTCGCTTAGAGAAGGGCCAGGGTGAAGCTTTCTTT.

About this clone: Within the sample, other DNA sequences also encode this same CDR3. The chain recombines TRBV6-6 with TRBJ2-7, with TRBD1 identical over 9 bases. V shed 2 bases, J shed 4 bases, and the junction held 0 bases outside the gene matches. The CDR3 covers 13 residues. Germline CDR1 is MNHNY and CDR2 is SVGAGI (reference sequence). As DNA, the CDR3 is TGTGCCAGCAGTTACGGGACAGGGTACGAGCAGTACTTC. Protein sequence: CASSYGTGYEQYF.

This chain joins TRBV28 and TRBJ1-2, with 8 bases that match TRBD1. The V and J ends lost 5 bases and 7 bases, in that order; junction bases with no gene match: 12. CDR3 length equals 15 residues. Germline CDR1 MDHEN, CDR2 SYDVKM. The CDR3 sequence: CASSLQGAQLVGYTF. The CDR3 DNA reads TGTGCCAGCAGTCTCCAGGGGGCGCAATTGGTTGGCTACACCTTC.

The V and J genes are TRBV15 and TRBJ2-1, with D possibly being TRBD2 (6 bases). Trimming stripped 3 bases from V and 0 bases from J, with 9 bases between. The CDR3 has 15 amino acids. Germline V gene data show CDR1 as LNHNV and CDR2 as YYDKDF (reference sequence). The CDR3 region is CATSSAGSSYNEQFF. For the CDR3, the DNA is TGTGCCACCAGCAGCGCGGGGAGCTCCTACAATGAGCAGTTCTTC.

This clone was seen just once. The V and J genes are TRBV7-2 and TRBJ2-5, with TRBD2 matching 12 bases. The DNA end favors TRBJ2-7, so the J call may be wrong. This CDR3 contains 18 residues. Germline V gene data show CDR1 as SGHTA and CDR2 as FQGNSA. The CDR3 protein is CASSLAATGLAGPYEQYF. CDR3 in DNA: TGTGCCAGCAGCTTAGCGGCTACGGGACTAGCGGGCCCCTACGAGCAGTACTTC.